This section outlines one T cell receptor (beta chain) sequence together with its context. The CDR3 is 12 residues long. Germline V lookup: CDR1 GTSNPN, CDR2 SVGIG (reference sequence). V gave up 1 base and J gave up 2 bases, with 5 bases separating them. Over 95% purity was reached by all sorted populations. The source of the sample is a study of beta chain features in type 1 diabetes. Every isolated RNA sample was fully reverse transcribed, so sequencing captured expressed TCRB transcripts. Some clones are missing from TCRdb's copy, which holds only in-frame ones; the method was immunoSEQ multiplex PCR. The sample consists of around 170,000 clones, less than 9.5% of them appearing once.

Sequenced: central memory CD4+ T cells from blood. The sequence was collected from a woman aged 18 to 35 in good health. This chain uses TRBV30 with TRBJ1-2, with D hard to call. CDR3 bases: TGTGCCTGGAGTGAAGAGAACTATGGCTACACCTTC. Residues: CAWSEENYGYTF.